The entry that follows covers one TCR beta chain sequence. What it binds is unknown. Looked up from germline, CDR1 is LNHNV and CDR2 is YYDKDF (reference sequence). CDR3 length: 14 amino acids. V lost 1 base, J lost 5 bases, and 12 bases lay in between. These data come from a study of STAT5B mutations in CD4+ large granular lymphocyte leukemia. Whole-study findings and limits: Patient CD4-sorted repertoires looked more clonal than healthy CD4+ repertoires, even without putative leukemic clones. TRBV06-family usage was enriched in top patient clones (8/27) versus controls (2/35). Main leukemic clonotypes were patient-specific, but roughly 26% appeared at low frequency elsewhere.

Per the study methods: A productive frequency of 2.59 x 10-5 was the lowest detectable. The method was immunoSEQ multiplex PCR; TCRdb's version includes in-frame clones alone and lacks a portion of them. Clone size and the V and J calls come from that table; the DNA yielded D and trimming. The table shows about 25,000 clones, with 74% occurring only once. The sequenced material came from CD4+ T cells from blood buffy coats. This sequence originates from a human donor in good health. The chain recombines TRBV15 with TRBJ2-7; D ambiguous. CDR3 sequence (DNA): TGTGCCACCAGCAGAGGACCGACGGCAAACGAGCAGTACTTC. Amino acid sequence: CATSRGPTANEQYF.